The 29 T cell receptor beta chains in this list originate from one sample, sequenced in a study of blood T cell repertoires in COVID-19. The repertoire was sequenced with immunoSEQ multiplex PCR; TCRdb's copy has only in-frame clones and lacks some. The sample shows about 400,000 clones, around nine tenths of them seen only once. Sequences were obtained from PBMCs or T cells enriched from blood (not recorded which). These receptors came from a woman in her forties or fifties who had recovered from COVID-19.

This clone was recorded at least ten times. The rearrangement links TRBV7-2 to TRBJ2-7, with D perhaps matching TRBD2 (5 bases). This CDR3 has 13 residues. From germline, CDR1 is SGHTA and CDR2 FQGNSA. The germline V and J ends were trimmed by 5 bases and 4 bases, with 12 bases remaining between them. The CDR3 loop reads CASSQTPGYEQYF. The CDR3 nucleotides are TGTGCCAGCAGCCAGACCCCGGGGTACGAGCAGTACTTC.

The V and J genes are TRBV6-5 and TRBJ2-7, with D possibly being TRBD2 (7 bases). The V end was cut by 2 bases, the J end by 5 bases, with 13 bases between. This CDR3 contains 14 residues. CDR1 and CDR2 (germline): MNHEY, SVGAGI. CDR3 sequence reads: CASSYLGGAHEQYF. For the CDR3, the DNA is TGTGCCAGCAGTTACCTAGGGGGGGCCCACGAGCAGTACTTC.

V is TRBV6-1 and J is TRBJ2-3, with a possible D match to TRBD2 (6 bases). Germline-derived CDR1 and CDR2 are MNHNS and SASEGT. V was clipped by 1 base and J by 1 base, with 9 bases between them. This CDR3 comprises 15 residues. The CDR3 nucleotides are TGTGCCAGCAGTGAAGGTGGAGGGGGCACAGATACGCAGTATTTT. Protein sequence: CASSEGGGGTDTQYF.

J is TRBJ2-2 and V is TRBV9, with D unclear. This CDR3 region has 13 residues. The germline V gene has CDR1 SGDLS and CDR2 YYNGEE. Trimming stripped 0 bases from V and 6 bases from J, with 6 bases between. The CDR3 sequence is CASSVAEAGELFF. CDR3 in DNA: TGTGCCAGCAGCGTAGCTGAGGCCGGGGAGCTGTTTTTT.

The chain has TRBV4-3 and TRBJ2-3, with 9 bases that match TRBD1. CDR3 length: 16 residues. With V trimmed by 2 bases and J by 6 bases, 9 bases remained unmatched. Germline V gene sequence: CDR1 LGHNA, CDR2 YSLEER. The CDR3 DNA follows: TGCGCCAGCAGCCAATGGGGTACAGGGGGCTTGGATACGCAGTATTTT. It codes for CASSQWGTGGLDTQYF.

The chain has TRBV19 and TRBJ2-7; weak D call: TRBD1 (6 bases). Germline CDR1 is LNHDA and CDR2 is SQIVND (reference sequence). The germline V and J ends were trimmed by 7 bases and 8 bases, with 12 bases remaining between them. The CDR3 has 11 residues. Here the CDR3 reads CASIGGDKQYF. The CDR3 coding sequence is TGTGCCAGTATAGGGGGAGATAAGCAGTACTTC.

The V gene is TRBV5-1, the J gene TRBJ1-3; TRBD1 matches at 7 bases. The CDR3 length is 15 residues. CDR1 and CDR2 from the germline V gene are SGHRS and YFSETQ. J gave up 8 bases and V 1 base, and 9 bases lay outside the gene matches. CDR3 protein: CASSLRTGGGDTIYF. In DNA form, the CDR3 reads TGCGCCAGCAGCTTGAGGACAGGCGGCGGGGACACCATATATTTT.

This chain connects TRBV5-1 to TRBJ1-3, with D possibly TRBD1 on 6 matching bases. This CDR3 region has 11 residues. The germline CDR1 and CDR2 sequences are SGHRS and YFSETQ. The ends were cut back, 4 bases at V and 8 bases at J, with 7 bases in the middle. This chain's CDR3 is CASSEGDTIYF. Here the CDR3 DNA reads TGCGCCAGCAGCGAGGGGGACACCATATATTTT.

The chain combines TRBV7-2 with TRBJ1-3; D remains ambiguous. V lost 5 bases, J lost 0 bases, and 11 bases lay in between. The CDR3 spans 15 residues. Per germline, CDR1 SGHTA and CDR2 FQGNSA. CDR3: CASSPDTGSGNTIYF. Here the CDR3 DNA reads TGTGCCAGCAGCCCCGACACTGGCTCTGGAAACACCATATATTTT.

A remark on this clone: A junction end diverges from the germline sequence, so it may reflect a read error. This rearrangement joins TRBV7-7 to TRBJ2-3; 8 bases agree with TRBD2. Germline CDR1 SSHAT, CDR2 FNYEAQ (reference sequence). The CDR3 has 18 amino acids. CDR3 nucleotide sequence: TGTGCTAGCAGCTTATCCCCATTCGGGGGGGCAAGCACAGATACGCAGTATTTT. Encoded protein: CASSLSPFGGASTDTQYF.

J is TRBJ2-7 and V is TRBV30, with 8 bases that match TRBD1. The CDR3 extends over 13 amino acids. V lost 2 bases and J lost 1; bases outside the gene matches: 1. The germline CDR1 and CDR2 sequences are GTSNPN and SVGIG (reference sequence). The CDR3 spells CAWSRQGSYEQYF. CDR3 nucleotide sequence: TGTGCCTGGAGTCGACAGGGGTCCTACGAGCAGTACTTC.

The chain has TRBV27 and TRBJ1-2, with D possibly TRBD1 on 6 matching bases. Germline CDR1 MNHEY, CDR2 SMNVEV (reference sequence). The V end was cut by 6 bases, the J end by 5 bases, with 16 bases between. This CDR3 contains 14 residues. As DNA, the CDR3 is TGTGCCAGCAGCCCCCTCGGGACATCGTATGGCTACACCTTC. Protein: CASSPLGTSYGYTF.

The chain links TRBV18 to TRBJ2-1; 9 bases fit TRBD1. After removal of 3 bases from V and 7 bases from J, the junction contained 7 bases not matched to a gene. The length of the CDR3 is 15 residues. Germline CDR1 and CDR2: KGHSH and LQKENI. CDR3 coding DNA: TGTGCCAGCTCACCGCGGGACAGGGTAGGGAATGAGCAGTTCTTC. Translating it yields CASSPRDRVGNEQFF.

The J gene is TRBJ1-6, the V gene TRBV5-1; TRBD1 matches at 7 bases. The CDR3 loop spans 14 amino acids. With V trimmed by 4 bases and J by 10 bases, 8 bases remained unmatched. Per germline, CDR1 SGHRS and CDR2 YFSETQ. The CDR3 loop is CASSTTGLQSPLHF. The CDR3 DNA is TGCGCCAGCAGCACGACAGGGCTACAATCACCCCTCCACTTT. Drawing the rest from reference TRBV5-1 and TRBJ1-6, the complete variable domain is KAGVTQTPRYLIKTRGQQVTLSCSPISGHRSVSWYQQTPGQGLQFLFEYFSETQRNKGNFPGRFSGRQFSNSRSEMNVSTLELGDSALYLCASSTTGLQSPLHFGNGTRLTVT.

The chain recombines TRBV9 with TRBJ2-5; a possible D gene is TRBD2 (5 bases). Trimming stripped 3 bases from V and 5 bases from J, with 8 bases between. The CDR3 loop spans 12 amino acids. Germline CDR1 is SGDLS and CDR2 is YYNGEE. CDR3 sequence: CASSAGLETQYF. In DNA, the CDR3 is TGTGCCAGCAGCGCCGGACTGGAGACCCAGTACTTC.

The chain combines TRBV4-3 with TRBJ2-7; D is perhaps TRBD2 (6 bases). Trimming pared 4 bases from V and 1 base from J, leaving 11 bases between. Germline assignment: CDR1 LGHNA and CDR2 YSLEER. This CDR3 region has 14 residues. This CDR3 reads CASSLHGGSYEQYF. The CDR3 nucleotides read TGCGCCAGCAGCCTTCACGGGGGTTCCTACGAGCAGTACTTC.

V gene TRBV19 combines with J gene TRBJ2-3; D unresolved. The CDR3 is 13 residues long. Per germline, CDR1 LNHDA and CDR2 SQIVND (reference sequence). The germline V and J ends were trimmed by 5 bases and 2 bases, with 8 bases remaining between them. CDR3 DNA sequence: TGTGCCAGTAGTCCTGGGCACACAGATACGCAGTATTTT. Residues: CASSPGHTDTQYF.

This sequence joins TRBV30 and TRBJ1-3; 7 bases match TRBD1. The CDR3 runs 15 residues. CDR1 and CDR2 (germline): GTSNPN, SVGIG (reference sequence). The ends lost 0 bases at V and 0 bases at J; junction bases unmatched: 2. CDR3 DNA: TGTGCCTGGAGTGTCGGACAGGCCTCTGGAAACACCATATATTTT. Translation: CAWSVGQASGNTIYF. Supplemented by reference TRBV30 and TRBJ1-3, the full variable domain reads SQTIHQWPATLVQPVGSPLSLECTVEGTSNPNLYWYRQAAGRGLQLLFYSVGIGQISSEVPQNLSASRPQDRQFILSSKKLLLSDSGFYLCAWSVGQASGNTIYFGEGSWLTVV.

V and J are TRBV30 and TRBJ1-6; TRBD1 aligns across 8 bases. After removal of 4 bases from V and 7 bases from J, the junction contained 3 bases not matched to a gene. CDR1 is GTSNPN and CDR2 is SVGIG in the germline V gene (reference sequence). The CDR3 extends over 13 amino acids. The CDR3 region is CAWKTGGNSPLHF. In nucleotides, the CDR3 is TGTGCCTGGAAAACAGGGGGAAATTCACCCCTCCACTTT.

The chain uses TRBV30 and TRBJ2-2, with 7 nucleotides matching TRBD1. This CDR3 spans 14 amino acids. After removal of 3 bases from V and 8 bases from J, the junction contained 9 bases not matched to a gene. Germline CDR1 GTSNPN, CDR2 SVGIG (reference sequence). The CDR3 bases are TGTGCCTGGAGCCGGGACAGCTTACAGGGGGAGCTGTTTTTT. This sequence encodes CAWSRDSLQGELFF. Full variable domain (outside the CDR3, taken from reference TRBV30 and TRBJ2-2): SQTIHQWPATLVQPVGSPLSLECTVEGTSNPNLYWYRQAAGRGLQLLFYSVGIGQISSEVPQNLSASRPQDRQFILSSKKLLLSDSGFYLCAWSRDSLQGELFFGEGSRLTVL.

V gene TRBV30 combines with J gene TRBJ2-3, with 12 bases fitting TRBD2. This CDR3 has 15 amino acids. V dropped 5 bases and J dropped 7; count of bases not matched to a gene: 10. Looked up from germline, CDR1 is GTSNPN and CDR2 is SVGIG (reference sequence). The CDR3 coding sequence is TGTGCCTGGGGTGGACTAGCGGGGTCTTCAAATACGCAGTATTTT. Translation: CAWGGLAGSSNTQYF.

CDR3 DNA: TGTGCCAGCAGCGCCCGAGACAGGCTAGAACCACCCCTCCACTTT. The encoded protein is CASSARDRLEPPLHF. V gene TRBV14 combines with J gene TRBJ1-6; D is perhaps TRBD1 (6 bases). From germline, CDR1 is SGHDN and CDR2 FVKESK. The CDR3 is made up of 15 amino acids. Trimming took off 5 bases at V and 11 bases at J, with 19 bases between the two ends.

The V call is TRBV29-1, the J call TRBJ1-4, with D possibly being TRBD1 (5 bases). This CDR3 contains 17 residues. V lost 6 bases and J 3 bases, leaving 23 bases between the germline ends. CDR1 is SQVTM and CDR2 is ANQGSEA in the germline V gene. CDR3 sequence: CSVGGRDGVLANEKLFF. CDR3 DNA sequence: TGCAGCGTCGGGGGTCGGGACGGGGTTTTAGCTAATGAAAAACTGTTTTTT.

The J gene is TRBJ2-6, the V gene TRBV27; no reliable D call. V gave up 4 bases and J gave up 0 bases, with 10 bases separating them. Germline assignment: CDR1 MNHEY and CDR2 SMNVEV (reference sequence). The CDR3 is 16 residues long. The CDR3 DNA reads TGTGCCAGCAGTTCCTCACCGGGCTCTGGGGCCAACGTCCTGACTTTC. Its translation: CASSSSPGSGANVLTF.

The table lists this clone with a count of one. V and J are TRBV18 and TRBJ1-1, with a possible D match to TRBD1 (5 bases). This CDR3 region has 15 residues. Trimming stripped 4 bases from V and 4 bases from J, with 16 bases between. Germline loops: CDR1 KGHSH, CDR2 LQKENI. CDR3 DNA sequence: TGTGCCAGCTCACAAGCCGCGGGGGGGGGCACTGAAGCTTTCTTT. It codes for CASSQAAGGGTEAFF.

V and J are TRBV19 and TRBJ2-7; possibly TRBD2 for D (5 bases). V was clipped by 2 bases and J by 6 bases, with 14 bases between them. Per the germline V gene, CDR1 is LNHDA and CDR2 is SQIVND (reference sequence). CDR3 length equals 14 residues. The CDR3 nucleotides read TGTGCCAGTAGTATAAGGTCCGGGGTGGTCGAGCAGTACTTC. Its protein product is CASSIRSGVVEQYF. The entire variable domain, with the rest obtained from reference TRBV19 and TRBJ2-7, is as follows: DGGITQSPKYLFRKEGQNVTLSCEQNLNHDAMYWYRQDPGQGLRLIYYSQIVNDFQKGDIAEGYSVSREKKESFPLTVTSAQKNPTAFYLCASSIRSGVVEQYFGPGTRLTVT.

The CDR3, as DNA: TGTGCCAGCTCACCCACGGGCGGGGGGGCCGTGAGTAATGAGCAGTTCTTC. Its translation: CASSPTGGGAVSNEQFF. This chain connects TRBV18 to TRBJ2-1, with 9 bases aligning to TRBD2. This CDR3 comprises 17 residues. Trimming at V came to 3 bases and at J to 7 bases, leaving 13 bases not matched to a gene. CDR1 is KGHSH, CDR2 LQKENI, per germline.

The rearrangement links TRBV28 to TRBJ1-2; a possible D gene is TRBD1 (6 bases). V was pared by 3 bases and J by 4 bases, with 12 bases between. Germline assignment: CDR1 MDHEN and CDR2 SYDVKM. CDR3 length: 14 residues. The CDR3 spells CASSLAQGSYGYTF. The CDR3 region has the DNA TGTGCCAGCAGTTTGGCCCAGGGGTCCTATGGCTACACCTTC.

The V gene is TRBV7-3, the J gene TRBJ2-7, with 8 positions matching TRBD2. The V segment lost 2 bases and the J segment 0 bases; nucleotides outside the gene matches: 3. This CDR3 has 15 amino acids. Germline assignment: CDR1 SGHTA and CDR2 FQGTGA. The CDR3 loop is CASSLQAGDSYEQYF. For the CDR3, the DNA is TGTGCCAGCAGCTTACAAGCGGGGGACTCCTACGAGCAGTACTTC.